This is a list of T cell receptor beta chains from one sample in a study of T-cell memory formation after mild COVID-19. MiXCR was run by TCRdb on the 5' RACE reads, yielding one entry per CDR3 protein. The table includes around 450,000 distinct CDR3 sequences, 20% to 25% detected once. Sequencing was carried out using PBMCs or a T cell subset sorted from them (not recorded which). These receptors were taken from an adult woman who had mild COVID-19 (a few samples of this study predate the infection). Cell type and time point are not known. The CDR3 runs from the conserved cysteine through the conserved F or W. The D gene is left open where the match is weak. Expanded clones are given a class, and other clones once, few, many or no size at all.

D gene	J gene	V gene	CDR3 length	clone size	CDR3 protein	CDR3 DNA
TRBD1	TRBJ1-1	TRBV12-3/TRBV12-4	15	-	CASLTRDRGSTEAFF	TGTGCCAGTCTTACCCGGGACAGGGGATCCACTGAAGCTTTCTTT
TRBD2	TRBJ2-5	TRBV27	16	-	CASSLNPAGGRETQYF	TGTGCCAGCAGTTTAAACCCAGCGGGGGGTAGAGAGACCCAGTACTTC
TRBD2	TRBJ2-1	TRBV7-9	21	few	CASSLERKVAGNKDTYNEQFF	TGTGCCAGCAGCTTAGAGAGAAAGGTAGCGGGAAATAAAGACACCTACAATGAGCAGTTCTTC
TRBD1	TRBJ1-1	TRBV7-2	13	few	CASSLGGQPEAFF	TGTGCCAGCAGCTTAGGGGGACAGCCGGAAGCTTTCTTT
-	TRBJ1-2	TRBV11-2	15	-	CASSLVGRAGYGYTF	TGTGCCAGCAGCTTAGTGGGTCGCGCGGGCTATGGCTACACCTTC
TRBD2	TRBJ2-2	TRBV4-3	15	-	CASSQMGLNTGELFF	TGCGCCAGCAGCCAAATGGGACTAAACACCGGGGAGCTGTTTTTT
-	TRBJ2-5	TRBV11-2	15	-	CASSFGQAWGETQYF	TGTGCCAGCAGCTTTGGGCAGGCCTGGGGGGAGACCCAGTACTTC
-	TRBJ2-1	TRBV12-3/TRBV12-4	11	many	CASSYYNEQFF	TGTGCCAGCAGTTATTACAATGAGCAGTTCTTC
-	TRBJ2-1	TRBV11-1	13	-	CASKGGDSNEQFF	TGTGCCAGCAAAGGAGGAGACTCCAATGAGCAGTTCTTC
-	TRBJ2-5	TRBV7-2	13	few	CASSSWGAETQYF	TGTGCCAGCAGCTCTTGGGGGGCGGAGACCCAGTACTTC
TRBD2	TRBJ2-1	TRBV5-8	15	few	CASSWTGTSGNEQFF	TGTGCCAGCAGCTGGACCGGGACTAGTGGCAATGAGCAGTTCTTC
-	TRBJ2-1	TRBV5-6	14	few	CASSLDGRYNEQFF	TGTGCCAGCAGCTTGGATGGCAGGTACAATGAGCAGTTCTTC
TRBD2	TRBJ2-5	TRBV7-2	14	many	CASSFGGRGETQYF	TGTGCCAGCAGCTTCGGCGGGAGGGGAGAGACCCAGTACTTC
-	TRBJ2-2	TRBV9	16	-	CASTPVEVSNTGELFF	TGTGCCAGCACCCCCGTCGAGGTCTCGAACACCGGGGAGCTGTTTTTT
-	TRBJ2-3	TRBV24-1	14	many	CATSRQGRTDTQYF	TGTGCCACCAGTAGGCAGGGACGGACAGATACGCAGTATTTT
-	TRBJ1-6	TRBV12-3/TRBV12-4	15	few	CASSKEQGYNSPLHF	TGTGCCAGCAGCAAAGAACAGGGCTATAATTCACCCCTCCACTTT
-	TRBJ2-1	TRBV28	16	few	CASSLSVAEYYNEQFF	TGTGCCAGCAGTTTGTCGGTAGCGGAGTACTACAATGAGCAGTTCTTC
-	TRBJ2-3	TRBV29-1	14	-	CSVAVLVRSDTQYF	TGCAGCGTTGCGGTGTTGGTGAGGTCGGATACGCAGTATTTT
-	TRBJ2-3	TRBV7-9	12	-	CASSLGTHTQYF	TGTGCCAGCAGCTTAGGGACACATACGCAGTATTTT
-	TRBJ2-3	TRBV24-1	17	few	CATSDSLIGSSTDTQYF	TGTGCCACCAGTGATTCCCTAATTGGGAGTTCGACAGATACGCAGTATTTT
TRBD1	TRBJ1-4	TRBV20-1	14	few	CSAPDRGLREKLFF	TGCAGTGCTCCGGACAGGGGGCTTCGGGAAAAACTGTTTTTT
-	TRBJ2-1	TRBV12-3/TRBV12-4	15	-	CASSLFLGGYNEQFF	TGTGCCAGCAGTTTGTTCTTAGGTGGATACAATGAGCAGTTCTTC
-	TRBJ2-3	TRBV7-7	13	-	CASSLAPRDTQYF	TGTGCCAGCAGCTTAGCGCCCCGAGATACGCAGTATTTT
TRBD1	TRBJ2-3	TRBV29-1	15	few	CSVTGTGGALDTQYF	TGCAGCGTCACCGGGACAGGGGGCGCGTTAGATACGCAGTATTTT
TRBD1	TRBJ2-2	TRBV4-1	18	-	CASSQQNWDRGYTGELFF	TGCGCCAGCAGCCAGCAAAACTGGGACAGGGGATACACCGGGGAGCTGTTTTTT
-	TRBJ1-5	TRBV10-3	13	few	CASTGSLNQPQHF	TGTGCCTCCACTGGGAGCCTCAATCAGCCCCAGCATTTT
-	TRBJ1-2	TRBV20-1	12	few	CSARAGNYGYTF	TGCAGTGCTAGGGCAGGGAACTATGGCTACACCTTC
-	TRBJ2-4	TRBV4-1	16	few	CASSLGIWDNKNIQYF	TGCGCCAGCAGCCTCGGTATTTGGGACAACAAAAACATTCAGTACTTC
-	TRBJ2-6	TRBV5-6	15	few	CASSLTGTGANVLTF	TGTGCCAGCAGCTTGACAGGGACTGGGGCCAACGTCCTGACTTTC
TRBD1	TRBJ2-2	TRBV7-7	14	-	CASRGTDITGELFF	TGTGCTAGCAGAGGGACAGACATCACCGGGGAGCTGTTTTTT
-	TRBJ1-2	TRBV2	11	-	CASTKGRAITF	TGTGCCAGCACCAAGGGACGGGCTATCACCTTC
-	TRBJ1-1	TRBV5-8	14	-	CASSVGPSGTEAFF	TGTGCCAGCAGCGTGGGACCGAGCGGCACTGAAGCTTTCTTT
-	TRBJ2-3	TRBV25-1	18	few	CARSFPSKVSASTDTQYF	TGTGCCAGGAGTTTCCCTTCTAAGGTTTCAGCTAGCACAGATACGCAGTATTTT
-	TRBJ1-3	TRBV12-3/TRBV12-4	16	few	CASRRGAGVSGNTIYF	TGTGCCAGCAGACGGGGGGCGGGGGTCTCTGGAAACACCATATATTTT
-	TRBJ1-3	TRBV13	15	few	CASSFAGQGVGTIYF	TGTGCCAGCTCCTTCGCCGGGCAGGGTGTAGGCACCATATATTTT
-	TRBJ2-2	TRBV25-1	17	-	CASSESSGGPDTGELFF	TGTGCCAGCAGTGAATCATCAGGGGGGCCGGACACCGGGGAGCTGTTTTTT
TRBD2	TRBJ2-1	TRBV6-5	18	few	CASSPRFSGASSYNEQFF	TGTGCCAGCAGTCCCCGTTTTAGCGGGGCCAGCTCCTACAATGAGCAGTTCTTC
TRBD2	TRBJ2-1	TRBV19	16	-	CASSIVGGSSYNEQFF	TGTGCCAGTAGTATAGTGGGCGGGAGCTCCTACAATGAGCAGTTCTTC
-	TRBJ2-2	TRBV10-3	16	-	CAISESLPANTGELFF	TGTGCCATCAGTGAGTCTCTCCCCGCGAACACCGGGGAGCTGTTTTTT
-	TRBJ2-4	TRBV6-2/TRBV6-3	13	once	CASRHGPQNIQYF	TGTGCCAGCCGCCACGGCCCCCAAAACATTCAGTACTTC
-	TRBJ2-1	TRBV12-3/TRBV12-4	15	-	CASSFRALEGNEQFF	TGTGCCAGCAGTTTCAGGGCATTAGAGGGCAATGAGCAGTTCTTC
-	TRBJ1-2	TRBV6-5	13	-	CASSLDRFYGYTF	TGTGCCAGCAGCCTTGACAGGTTCTATGGCTACACCTTC
TRBD1	TRBJ1-4	TRBV5-1	14	few	CASSEGAANEKLFF	TGCGCCAGCAGCGAGGGGGCAGCTAATGAAAAACTGTTTTTT
TRBD2	TRBJ2-3	TRBV5-1	18	few	CASSLAAASGGPYDTQYF	TGCGCCAGCAGCTTGGCCGCGGCTAGCGGGGGCCCGTATGATACGCAGTATTTT
-	TRBJ1-2	TRBV4-3	16	few	CASSRGTSYANYGYTF	TGCGCCAGCAGCCGCGGGACTTCCTATGCTAACTATGGCTACACCTTC
TRBD1	TRBJ2-3	TRBV6-5	16	-	CASSYDRDLSTDTQYF	TGTGCCAGCAGTTACGACAGGGATCTGAGCACAGATACGCAGTATTTT
TRBD1	TRBJ2-3	TRBV12-3/TRBV12-4	15	many	CASSLTGSRADTQYF	TGTGCCAGCAGTTTGACAGGGTCACGGGCAGATACGCAGTATTTT